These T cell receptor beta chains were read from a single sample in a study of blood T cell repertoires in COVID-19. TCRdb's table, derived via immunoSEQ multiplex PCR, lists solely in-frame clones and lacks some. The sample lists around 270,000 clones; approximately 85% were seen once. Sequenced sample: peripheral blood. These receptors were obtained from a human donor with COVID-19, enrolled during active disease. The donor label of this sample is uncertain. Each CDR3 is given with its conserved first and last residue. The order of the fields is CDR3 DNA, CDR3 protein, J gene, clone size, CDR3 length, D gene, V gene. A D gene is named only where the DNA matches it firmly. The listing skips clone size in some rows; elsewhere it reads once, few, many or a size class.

CDR3 DNA: TGTGCCAGCAGCTTTCAGGGGGGACCCTACGAGCAGTACTTC
CDR3 protein: CASSFQGGPYEQYF
J gene: TRBJ2-7
clone size: NA
CDR3 length: 14
D gene: NA
V gene: TRBV7-9

CDR3 DNA: TGTGCCAGCAGCTCCGGACTAGCGGGAGTAAATGAGCAGTTCTTC
CDR3 protein: CASSSGLAGVNEQFF
J gene: TRBJ2-1
clone size: NA
CDR3 length: 15
D gene: TRBD2
V gene: TRBV7-2

CDR3 DNA: TGTGCCAGCAGATTCCCACAGGGGGACTATGGCTACACCTTC
CDR3 protein: CASRFPQGDYGYTF
J gene: TRBJ1-2
clone size: few
CDR3 length: 14
D gene: TRBD1
V gene: TRBV6-6

CDR3 DNA: TGCGCCAGCAGCGCAGACAGGGCGGATGAAAAACTGTTTTTT
CDR3 protein: CASSADRADEKLFF
J gene: TRBJ1-4
clone size: NA
CDR3 length: 14
D gene: TRBD1
V gene: TRBV5-1

CDR3 DNA: TGTGCCAGCAGCATGGGGGACTTTTCTAACTATGGCTACACCTTC
CDR3 protein: CASSMGDFSNYGYTF
J gene: TRBJ1-2
clone size: once
CDR3 length: 15
D gene: NA
V gene: TRBV9

CDR3 DNA: TGTGCCAGTAGTATGACAGGGAACACTGAAGCTTTCTTT
CDR3 protein: CASSMTGNTEAFF
J gene: TRBJ1-1
clone size: NA
CDR3 length: 13
D gene: NA
V gene: TRBV19

CDR3 DNA: TGTGCCAGCAGTTACTCTCGGGACACTGCTCACTATGGCTACACCTTC
CDR3 protein: CASSYSRDTAHYGYTF
J gene: TRBJ1-2
clone size: NA
CDR3 length: 16
D gene: NA
V gene: TRBV6-5

CDR3 DNA: TGTGCCAGCAGCTTTGGCACCATCAATGAAAAACTGTTTTTT
CDR3 protein: CASSFGTINEKLFF
J gene: TRBJ1-4
clone size: NA
CDR3 length: 14
D gene: NA
V gene: TRBV7-2

CDR3 DNA: TGCGCCAGCAGCCCAGAGGGCGGGGAATCTCCTGGCTACACCTTC
CDR3 protein: CASSPEGGESPGYTF
J gene: TRBJ1-2
clone size: NA
CDR3 length: 15
D gene: NA
V gene: TRBV5-1

CDR3 DNA: TGTGCCAGTAGTATCGGTCTAACTAATGAAAAACTGTTTTTT
CDR3 protein: CASSIGLTNEKLFF
J gene: TRBJ1-4
clone size: NA
CDR3 length: 14
D gene: NA
V gene: TRBV19

CDR3 DNA: TGTGCCAGCAGTGAGGGACTAGCGGGGCTCCAATCAGGAGATACGCAGTATTTT
CDR3 protein: CASSEGLAGLQSGDTQYF
J gene: TRBJ2-3
clone size: NA
CDR3 length: 18
D gene: TRBD2
V gene: TRBV2

CDR3 DNA: TGTGCCAGCAGTTTGAGCGAATATAGCAATCAGCCCCAGCATTTT
CDR3 protein: CASSLSEYSNQPQHF
J gene: TRBJ1-5
clone size: NA
CDR3 length: 15
D gene: NA
V gene: TRBV28

CDR3 DNA: TGTGCCAGTAGTATAAGTCGGGGAGGCCAGCCCCAGCATTTT
CDR3 protein: CASSISRGGQPQHF
J gene: TRBJ1-5
clone size: NA
CDR3 length: 14
D gene: NA
V gene: TRBV19

CDR3 DNA: TGTGCCAGCAGCAAATCCCCTTGGGGGCGGGTCGTCTCCTACAATGAGCAGTTCTTC
CDR3 protein: CASSKSPWGRVVSYNEQFF
J gene: TRBJ2-1
clone size: NA
CDR3 length: 19
D gene: NA
V gene: TRBV21-1

CDR3 DNA: TGTGCCAGCAGTTTACCTAGGGAGGTCTATGGCTACACCTTC
CDR3 protein: CASSLPREVYGYTF
J gene: TRBJ1-2
clone size: NA
CDR3 length: 14
D gene: NA
V gene: TRBV28

CDR3 DNA: TGTGCCATCAGTGAGTCGGCAGGGGGTGAAAAACTGTTTTTT
CDR3 protein: CAISESAGGEKLFF
J gene: TRBJ1-4
clone size: few
CDR3 length: 14
D gene: TRBD1
V gene: TRBV10-3

CDR3 DNA: TGTGCCAGCAGCCAAGGGCGAACGGGGAATGAGCAGTTCTTC
CDR3 protein: CASSQGRTGNEQFF
J gene: TRBJ2-1
clone size: NA
CDR3 length: 14
D gene: NA
V gene: TRBV3-1/TRBV3-2

CDR3 DNA: TGTGCCAGCTCGGTCCGGGGAAATGGCTACACCTTC
CDR3 protein: CASSVRGNGYTF
J gene: TRBJ1-2
clone size: NA
CDR3 length: 12
D gene: NA
V gene: TRBV2